This TCR beta chain derives from a study of blood T cells in healthy people across ages. General observations from the study: Long-lived donors had more naive CD4+ cells and higher diversity than aged donors. Significant beta diversity loss was already apparent by age approximately 40, declining roughly linearly.

In the case of this clonotype: What it binds is unknown.

The V end was cut by 1 base, the J end by 3 bases, with 9 bases between. This CDR3 contains 15 residues. Germline V gives CDR1 SGHTA, CDR2 FQGNSA. A J-beta primer mix and a sample-barcoded 5' primer were used in a second PCR of about 7 to 12 cycles. Each CDR3 protein gets one entry after TCRdb re-called the 5' RACE reads with MiXCR. Of just under 750,000 distinct CDR3 sequences listed, 20% to 25% are singletons. The chain links TRBV7-2 to TRBJ1-4; D gene uncertain. The source of this sequence is a man in his 70s in good health. The sequenced sample consisted of blood. CDR3 residues: CASSLGSLSNEKLFF. The CDR3 DNA reads as TGTGCCAGCAGCTTAGGATCGTTGTCTAATGAAAAACTGTTTTTT.